The 32 T cell receptor beta chains below all came from one sample that was sequenced in a study of post-analysis software for immune sequencing data. Libraries were made from TCR beta cDNA, and they carried unique molecular identifiers. TCRdb reanalysed the PCR reads using MiXCR and keeps one entry per CDR3 protein. The table has more than 450,000 distinct CDR3 sequences, roughly 34% seen once. The antigens of these receptors remain unknown. General study results and limits: Controls showed lower frequencies than patients for roughly five TRBV segments, and TRBV5-6, TRBV5-1 and TRBV20-1 were among these.

The sequencing input was blood. The receptor source for this set is a girl aged 2-17 years with multiple sclerosis.

The chain is built from TRBV29-1 and TRBJ2-5; D may be TRBD1 (5 bases). The length of the CDR3 is 13 residues. Germline CDR1 reads SQVTM; CDR2 reads ANQGSEA. V lost 7 bases and J lost 2, with 14 bases in between. CDR3 protein: CSDLEAGQETQYF. The CDR3 nucleotides are TGCAGCGACCTTGAGGCAGGGCAAGAGACCCAGTACTTC.

A note on this clonotype: A much larger clone differs by one base, so this may be a read error. This chain links TRBV29-1 with TRBJ2-7; 7 nucleotides match TRBD1. V trimming: 7 bases; J trimming: 3 bases; junction bases outside the gene matches: 6. The CDR3 length is 12 residues. Germline V gene sequence: CDR1 SQVTM, CDR2 ANQGSEA. The CDR3 sequence is CSGRGYDYEQYF. In DNA form, the CDR3 reads TGCAGCGGCAGGGGGTACGACTACGAGCAGTACTTC.

The V and J genes are TRBV12-3 or TRBV12-4 and TRBJ1-2, with TRBD1 identical over 8 bases. The CDR3 is made up of 15 amino acids. With V trimmed by 7 bases and J by 4 bases, 11 bases remained unmatched. CDR3 loop: CASTLQGAGCYGYTF. The CDR3 bases are TGTGCCAGCACCCTCCAGGGGGCTGGGTGCTATGGCTACACCTTC.

This chain connects TRBV29-1 to TRBJ2-3; no firm D call. Trimming shortened V by 6 bases and J by 0 bases, and 13 bases separated the two germline ends. The CDR3 runs to 14 residues. Per the germline V gene, CDR1 is SQVTM and CDR2 is ANQGSEA. The CDR3 nucleotides are TGCAGCGTCCTTAAGGACCTAAGCACAGATACGCAGTATTTT. Amino acid sequence: CSVLKDLSTDTQYF.

This clonotype has a single count. The V gene is TRBV29-1, the J gene TRBJ2-5; D is uncertain. Germline values: CDR1 SQVTM, CDR2 ANQGSEA. This CDR3 spans 10 amino acids. V was cut by 7 bases and J by 2 bases, with 5 bases left in between. CDR3 sequence: CSGAQETQYF. CDR3 DNA sequence: TGCAGCGGGGCTCAAGAGACCCAGTACTTC. Variable domain in full (rest from reference TRBV29-1 and TRBJ2-5): SAVISQKPSRDICQRGTSLTIQCQVDSQVTMMFWYRQQPGQSLTLIATANQGSEATYESGFVIDKFPISRPNLTFSTLTVSNMSPEDSSIYLCSGAQETQYFGPGTRLLVL.

This clonotype showed up many times. The chain employs TRBV4-1 and TRBJ2-4, with 9 bases fitting TRBD2. Germline V gene data show CDR1 as MGHRA and CDR2 as YSYEKL. After removal of 1 base from V and 3 bases from J, the junction contained 10 bases not matched to a gene. CDR3 length: 18 amino acids. DNA for the CDR3: TGCGCCAGCAGCCAAGTGGTTGGAGCGGGGGGCAACAAAAACATTCAGTACTTC. Protein product: CASSQVVGAGGNKNIQYF.

The chain employs TRBV20-1 and TRBJ1-6; D might be TRBD1 (6 bases). Germline V gives CDR1 DFQATT, CDR2 SNEGSKA (reference sequence). V was trimmed by 6 bases and J by 6 bases, leaving 15 bases between them. This CDR3 comprises 14 residues. CDR3 nucleotides: TGCAGTGCCGGCCGGACAGCGCTTAATTCACCCCTCCACTTT. Protein product: CSAGRTALNSPLHF.

The CDR3 DNA sequence: TGTGCCAGCAGCCGTACGACTAGCGGAGCCTACGAGCAGTACTTC. Translated, it gives CASSRTTSGAYEQYF. This chain links TRBV7-2 with TRBJ2-7, with 9 bases that match TRBD2. CDR1 SGHTA and CDR2 FQGNSA come from the germline V gene. V lost 5 bases and J lost 2; bases outside the gene matches: 7. The CDR3 is 15 amino acids.

The chain is built from TRBV20-1 and TRBJ1-1; the D is unclear. The germline V gene encodes CDR1 DFQATT and CDR2 SNEGSKA (reference sequence). V was shortened by 6 bases and J by 0 bases, with 14 bases between the two germline ends. This CDR3 region has 14 residues. The CDR3: CSAQPGRLNTEAFF. CDR3 bases: TGCAGTGCCCAGCCGGGAAGACTGAACACTGAAGCTTTCTTT.

The rearrangement links TRBV5-6 to TRBJ1-1; D call uncertain. Germline assignment: CDR1 SGHDT and CDR2 YYEEEE. CDR3 length: 12 residues. The ends were cut back, 7 bases at V and 1 base at J, with 8 bases in the middle. The CDR3 DNA sequence: TGTGCCAGCCTCACCCCGAACACTGAAGCTTTCTTT. Translating gives CASLTPNTEAFF.

The chain employs TRBV5-1 and TRBJ2-7; D is unclear. Germline lookup yields CDR1 SGHRS and CDR2 YFSETQ. The CDR3 consists of 13 residues. Trimming took off 2 bases at V and 3 bases at J, with 9 bases between the two ends. CDR3 bases: TGCGCCAGCAGCTTAGCCCCCAACTACGAGCAGTACTTC. Its protein is CASSLAPNYEQYF.

V usage is TRBV4-1 and J usage is TRBJ1-2, with D possibly being TRBD1 (5 bases). The CDR3 runs to 16 residues. The V end lost 0 bases, the J end lost 3 bases, and 14 bases lay between the germline ends. Per germline, CDR1 MGHRA and CDR2 YSYEKL. The CDR3: CASSQDNEGIDYGYTF. The CDR3 DNA is TGCGCCAGCAGCCAAGATAACGAGGGGATCGACTATGGCTACACCTTC.

The chain is built from TRBV3-1 and TRBJ1-2; 7 bases are a match to TRBD1. Germline V gene data show CDR1 as LGHDT and CDR2 as YNNKEL (reference sequence). This CDR3 spans 17 amino acids. The trim removed 4 bases at V and 8 bases at J, leaving 19 bases unmatched. The CDR3 loop is CASSLQTGKGIVGGYTF. The CDR3 coding sequence is TGTGCCAGCAGCCTTCAGACAGGGAAGGGAATTGTGGGAGGCTACACCTTC. Full variable domain (missing parts from reference TRBV3-1 and TRBJ1-2): DTAVSQTPKYLVTQMGNDKSIKCEQNLGHDTMYWYKQDSKKFLKIMFSYNNKELIINETVPNRFSPKSPDKAHLNLHINSLELGDSAVYFCASSLQTGKGIVGGYTFGSGTRLTVV.

This clonotype was counted between two and nine times. The genes are TRBV5-1 and TRBJ1-1; D possibly corresponds to TRBD1 (5 bases). The germline V gene has CDR1 SGHRS and CDR2 YFSETQ. The CDR3 is 14 residues long. V lost 0 bases, J lost 5 bases, and 11 bases lay in between. Here the CDR3 DNA reads TGCGCCAGCAGCTTGGTTGGGGGTGGAACTGAAGCTTTCTTT. The encoded protein is CASSLVGGGTEAFF.

This clonotype was seen a handful of times. The chain is built from TRBV6-1 and TRBJ1-6, with D hard to call. This CDR3 has 15 residues. Germline CDR1 and CDR2: MNHNS and SASEGT. V lost 1 base to trimming and J lost 4 bases, with 8 bases between them. The CDR3 reads CASSEGPAYNSPLHF. CDR3 sequence (DNA): TGTGCCAGCAGTGAAGGACCAGCATATAATTCACCCCTCCACTTT.

This clonotype has a count of ten or more. CDR3 nucleotides: TGCGCCAGCAGGTCCCCAAGGGGCCACCAAGAGACCCAGTACTTC. Amino acids: CASRSPRGHQETQYF. The J gene is TRBJ2-5, the V gene TRBV5-1, with a weak D call TRBD1 (5 bases). V was trimmed by 5 bases and J by 0 bases, leaving 14 bases between them. Germline V gives CDR1 SGHRS, CDR2 YFSETQ. The CDR3 is 15 residues long.

This clonotype was picked up many times. The chain uses TRBV9 and TRBJ2-7; 10 positions agree with TRBD1. CDR3 length: 14 residues. The germline CDR1 and CDR2 sequences are SGDLS and YYNGEE. The junction had 6 bases not matched to a gene; V was cut back by 5 bases and J by 4 bases. This chain's CDR3 is CASSTGQGFYEQYF. Here the CDR3 DNA reads TGTGCCAGCAGTACGGGACAGGGGTTTTACGAGCAGTACTTC.

This chain uses TRBV1 with TRBJ2-7; TRBD2, as called in the table, went unchecked against the DNA. TRBV1 is recorded as a pseudogene. The CDR3 totals 21 residues. CDR3 DNA: TGCACCAGCAGCCAAGATCGAAAGGGGACTAGCGGGGGCCCTACGAGCTACGAGCAGTACTTC. It yields the protein CTSSQDRKGTSGGPTSYEQYF.

V and J are TRBV5-1 and TRBJ2-1, with a tentative D call TRBD2 (6 bases). Between the trimmed V and J ends, which lost 5 bases and 0 bases, there was a span of 12 bases. The length of the CDR3 is 15 residues. Germline V lookup: CDR1 SGHRS, CDR2 YFSETQ. The CDR3 here is CASSYGGVSYNEQFF. For the CDR3, the DNA is TGCGCCAGCAGTTACGGGGGAGTCTCCTACAATGAGCAGTTCTTC.

This clonotype was picked up a small number of times. V gene TRBV5-1 combines with J gene TRBJ1-1; no clear D gene. The CDR3 is 15 amino acids. V dropped 1 base and J dropped 0 bases, with 10 bases sitting between them. Looked up from germline, CDR1 is SGHRS and CDR2 is YFSETQ. The CDR3 nucleotides are TGCGCCAGCAGCTTGACGTCTGGGATGAACACTGAAGCTTTCTTT. Translated, it gives CASSLTSGMNTEAFF. Full variable domain (outside the CDR3, taken from reference TRBV5-1 and TRBJ1-1): KAGVTQTPRYLIKTRGQQVTLSCSPISGHRSVSWYQQTPGQGLQFLFEYFSETQRNKGNFPGRFSGRQFSNSRSEMNVSTLELGDSALYLCASSLTSGMNTEAFFGQGTRLTVV.

On this clonotype: At one boundary the junction diverges from the germline segment, which might be a read error. This chain links TRBV5-1 with TRBJ1-1; no clear D. Germline assignment: CDR1 SGHRS and CDR2 YFSETQ. The CDR3 is made up of 13 amino acids. Written as DNA, the CDR3 is TGCGCCAGTAGCTTGGTAGATAACACTGAAGCTTTCTTT. It encodes CASSLVDNTEAFF.

A word on this clonotype: Its ends do not fully match the called genes, so a read error is possible. V usage is TRBV6-4 and J usage is TRBJ1-1; weak D call: TRBD1 (5 bases). CDR1 is MRHNA, CDR2 SNTAGT, per germline. CDR3 size: 14 residues. CDR3 in amino acids: CACSETGLNTEAFF. For the CDR3, the DNA is TGTGCCTGCAGTGAAACAGGACTTAACACTGAAGCTTTCTTT.

This chain connects TRBV3-1 to TRBJ2-2; unclear D gene. The ends were cut back, 0 bases at V and 3 bases at J, with 2 bases in the middle. Germline assignment: CDR1 LGHDT and CDR2 YNNKEL (reference sequence). The CDR3 runs 13 residues. CDR3: CASSQDDTGELFF. CDR3 in DNA: TGTGCCAGCAGCCAAGATGACACCGGGGAGCTGTTTTTT.

This clonotype turned up a few times. V gene TRBV20-1 combines with J gene TRBJ2-5; 11 bases fit TRBD2. The CDR3 loop spans 16 amino acids. V shed 5 bases, J shed 1 base, and the junction held 9 bases outside the gene matches. Germline values: CDR1 DFQATT, CDR2 SNEGSKA (reference sequence). The CDR3 is CSAPVGLAGLQETQYF. In nucleotides, the CDR3 is TGCAGTGCTCCAGTCGGACTAGCGGGCCTCCAAGAGACCCAGTACTTC.

The chain is built from TRBV2 and TRBJ2-5, with TRBD2 matching 8 bases. V shed 9 bases, J shed 2 bases, and the junction held 11 bases outside the gene matches. This CDR3 is built from 15 residues. Looked up from germline, CDR1 is SNHLY and CDR2 is FYNNEI. CDR3 DNA: TGTGCCAGTCAGAGTAGGAGCGGGGGACAAGAGACCCAGTACTTC. It encodes CASQSRSGGQETQYF. Variable domain in full (rest from reference TRBV2 and TRBJ2-5): EPEVTQTPSHQVTQMGQEVILRCVPISNHLYFYWYRQILGQKVEFLVSFYNNEISEKSEIFDDQFSVERPDGSNFTLKIRSTKLEDSAMYFCASQSRSGGQETQYFGPGTRLLVL.

The sample holds one count of this clonotype. Since a much larger clone is just one base distant, this may be a read error. The chain carries TRBV10-3 and TRBJ2-7, with D possibly being TRBD2 (6 bases). V shed 5 bases and J shed 3 bases, with 11 bases lying between them. Per germline, CDR1 ENHRY and CDR2 SYGVKD. CDR3 length: 13 amino acids. CDR3: CAISLGDCYEQYF. The CDR3 DNA sequence: TGTGCCATCAGTTTAGGGGACTGCTACGAGCAGTACTTC.

This chain joins TRBV11-2 and TRBJ2-3; D gene uncertain. V was cut by 2 bases and J by 4 bases, with 10 bases left in between. The CDR3 sequence is 14 residues long. The V gene's germline CDR1 is SGHAT and CDR2 FQNNGV. The CDR3 coding sequence is TGTGCCAGCAGCTTACCCGGACGTCCAGATACGCAGTATTTT. It is translated as CASSLPGRPDTQYF. Combining the CDR3 with reference TRBV11-2 and TRBJ2-3 gives the whole variable domain EAGVAQSPRYKIIEKRQSVAFWCNPISGHATLYWYQQILGQGPKLLIQFQNNGVVDDSQLPKDRFSAERLKGVDSTLKIQPAKLEDSAVYLCASSLPGRPDTQYFGPGTRLTVL.

As regards this clonotype: The junction shows a germline mismatch at one end, possibly a read error. The chain employs TRBV12-3 or TRBV12-4 and TRBJ2-3; the D is unclear. The CDR3 sequence is 14 residues long. CDR3 sequence (DNA): TGCGCCAGCAGTCCCAGAGCTACCGCAGATACGCAGTATTTT. Translation gives CASSPRATADTQYF.

This sequence joins TRBV28 and TRBJ2-1; 9 nucleotides align to TRBD1. Germline V CDR1 and CDR2: MDHEN, SYDVKM. CDR3 length equals 16 residues. Trimming cost V 6 bases and J 8 bases; bases outside gene matches: 14. CDR3 DNA sequence: TGTGCCAGCAGACCCCACAGGGGGCGCGTAGACTATGAGCAGTTCTTC. Its translation: CASRPHRGRVDYEQFF.

The genes are TRBV2 and TRBJ1-2; D remains unclear. V lost 9 bases and J 6 bases, leaving 8 bases between the germline ends. The CDR3 contains 10 residues. CDR1 SNHLY and CDR2 FYNNEI come from the germline V gene. The CDR3 DNA is TGTGCCAGAACTGGGGATGGCTACACCTTC. Translated, it gives CARTGDGYTF. The complete variable domain, with remaining parts taken from reference TRBV2 and TRBJ1-2, reads EPEVTQTPSHQVTQMGQEVILRCVPISNHLYFYWYRQILGQKVEFLVSFYNNEISEKSEIFDDQFSVERPDGSNFTLKIRSTKLEDSAMYFCARTGDGYTFGSGTRLTVV.

This clonotype was detected a few times. The chain couples TRBV6-1 to TRBJ2-7; 8 nucleotides line up with TRBD2. The CDR3 covers 15 residues. Germline V gives CDR1 MNHNS, CDR2 SASEGT. The V gene end was trimmed by 6 bases and the J gene end by 3 bases; junction bases not matched to a gene: 10. The CDR3 spells CASRDAGGVLYEQYF. In nucleotides, the CDR3 is TGTGCCAGCAGGGACGCCGGGGGGGTTCTCTACGAGCAGTACTTC.

The sample holds a few counts of this clonotype. In DNA, the CDR3 is TGCGCCAGCAGCCACACAGGGGTAAAATATGGCTACACCTTC. Protein sequence: CASSHTGVKYGYTF. V and J are TRBV4-1 and TRBJ1-2; 7 bases fit TRBD1. CDR3 length: 14 residues. Unmatched junction bases numbered 6, after V lost 3 bases and J lost 5 bases. The germline gives CDR1 MGHRA, CDR2 YSYEKL.